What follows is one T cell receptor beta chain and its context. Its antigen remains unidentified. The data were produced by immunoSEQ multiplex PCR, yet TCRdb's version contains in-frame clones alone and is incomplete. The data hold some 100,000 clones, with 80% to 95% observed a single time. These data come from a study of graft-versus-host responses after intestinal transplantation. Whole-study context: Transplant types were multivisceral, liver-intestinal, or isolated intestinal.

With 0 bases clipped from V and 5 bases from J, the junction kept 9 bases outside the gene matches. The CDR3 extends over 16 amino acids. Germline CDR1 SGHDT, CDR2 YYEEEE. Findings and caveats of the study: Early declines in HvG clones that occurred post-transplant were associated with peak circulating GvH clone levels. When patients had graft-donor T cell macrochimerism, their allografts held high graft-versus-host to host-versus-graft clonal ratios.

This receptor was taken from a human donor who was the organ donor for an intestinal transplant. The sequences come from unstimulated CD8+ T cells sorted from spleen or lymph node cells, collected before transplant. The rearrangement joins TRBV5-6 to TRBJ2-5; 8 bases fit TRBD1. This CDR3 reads CASSLASRGPLETQYF. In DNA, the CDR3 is TGTGCCAGCAGCTTGGCCTCCAGGGGGCCGCTGGAGACCCAGTACTTC.